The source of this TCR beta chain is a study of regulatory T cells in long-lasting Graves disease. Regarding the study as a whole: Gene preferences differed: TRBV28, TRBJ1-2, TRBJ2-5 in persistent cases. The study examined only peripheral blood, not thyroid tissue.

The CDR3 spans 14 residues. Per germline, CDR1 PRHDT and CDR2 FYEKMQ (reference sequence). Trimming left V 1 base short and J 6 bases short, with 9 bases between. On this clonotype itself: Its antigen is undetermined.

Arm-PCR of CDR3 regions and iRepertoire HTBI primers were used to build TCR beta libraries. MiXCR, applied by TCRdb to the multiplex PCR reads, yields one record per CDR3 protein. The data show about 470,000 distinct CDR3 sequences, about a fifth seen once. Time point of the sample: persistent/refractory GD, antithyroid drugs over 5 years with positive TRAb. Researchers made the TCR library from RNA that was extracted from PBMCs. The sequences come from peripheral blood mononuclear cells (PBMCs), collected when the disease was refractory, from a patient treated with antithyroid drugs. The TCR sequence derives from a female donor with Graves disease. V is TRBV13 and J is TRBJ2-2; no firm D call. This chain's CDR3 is CASSLASRPGELFF. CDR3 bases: TGTGCCAGCAGCTTAGCAAGCAGACCCGGGGAGCTGTTTTTT.